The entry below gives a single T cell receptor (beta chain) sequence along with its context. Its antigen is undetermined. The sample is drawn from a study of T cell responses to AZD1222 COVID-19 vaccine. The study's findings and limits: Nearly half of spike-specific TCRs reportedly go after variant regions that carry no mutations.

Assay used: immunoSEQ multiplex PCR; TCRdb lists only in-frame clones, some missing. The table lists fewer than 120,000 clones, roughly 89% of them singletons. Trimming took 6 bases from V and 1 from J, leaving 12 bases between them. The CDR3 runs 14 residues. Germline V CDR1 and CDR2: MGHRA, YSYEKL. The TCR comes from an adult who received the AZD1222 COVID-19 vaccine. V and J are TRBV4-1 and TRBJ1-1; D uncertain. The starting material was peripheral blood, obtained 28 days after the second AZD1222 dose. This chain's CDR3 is CASRLAGENTEAFF. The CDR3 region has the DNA TGCGCCAGCAGGTTGGCGGGTGAGAACACTGAAGCTTTCTTT.